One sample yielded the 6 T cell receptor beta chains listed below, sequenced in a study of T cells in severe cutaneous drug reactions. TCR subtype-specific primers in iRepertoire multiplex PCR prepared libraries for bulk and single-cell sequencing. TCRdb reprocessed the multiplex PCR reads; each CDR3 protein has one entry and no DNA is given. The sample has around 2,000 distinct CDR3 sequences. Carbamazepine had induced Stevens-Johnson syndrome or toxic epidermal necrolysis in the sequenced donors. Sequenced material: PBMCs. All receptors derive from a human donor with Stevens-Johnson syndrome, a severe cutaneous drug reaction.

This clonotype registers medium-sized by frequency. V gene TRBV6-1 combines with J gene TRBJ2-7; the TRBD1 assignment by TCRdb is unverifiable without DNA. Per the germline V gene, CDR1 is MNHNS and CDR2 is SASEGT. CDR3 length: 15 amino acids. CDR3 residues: CASSARTAESYEQYF.

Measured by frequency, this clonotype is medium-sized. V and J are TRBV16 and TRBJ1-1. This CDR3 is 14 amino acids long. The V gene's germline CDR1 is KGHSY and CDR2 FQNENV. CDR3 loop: CASTETISQTEAFF.

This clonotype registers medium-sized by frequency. This CDR3 is CASSEEKVATEAFF. The V gene is TRBV2, the J gene TRBJ1-1. Germline CDR1 SNHLY, CDR2 FYNNEI. The CDR3 is made up of 14 amino acids.

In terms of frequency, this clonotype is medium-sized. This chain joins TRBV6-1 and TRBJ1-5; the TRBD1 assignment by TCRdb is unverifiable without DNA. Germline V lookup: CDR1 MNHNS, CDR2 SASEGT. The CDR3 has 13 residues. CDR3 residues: CATRRVLNQPQHF.

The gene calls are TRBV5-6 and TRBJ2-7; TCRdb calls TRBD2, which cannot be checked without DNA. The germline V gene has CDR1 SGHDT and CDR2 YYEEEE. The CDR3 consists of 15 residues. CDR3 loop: CASRRVGVPSYEQYF.

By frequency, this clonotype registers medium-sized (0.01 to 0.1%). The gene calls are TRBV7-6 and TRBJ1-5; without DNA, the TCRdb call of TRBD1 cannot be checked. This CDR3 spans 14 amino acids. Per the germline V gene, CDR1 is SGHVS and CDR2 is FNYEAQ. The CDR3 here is CASSLEQGGQPQHF.